The subject of this entry is one T cell receptor (beta chain). In contrast to the negatively isolated CD8+ and CD4+ T cells, TEMRA cells were FACS-enriched. The data are from a study of CD8 T cells in Susac syndrome. This CDR3 contains 14 residues. Trimming left V 3 bases short and J 4 bases short, with 12 bases between. Germline CDR1 and CDR2: LGHDT and YNNKEL (reference sequence). RNA amounts of about 0.5 to 1 ug underwent reverse transcription with random hexamers. Amplification of TCR beta CDR3 by immunoSEQ multiplex PCR spanned 54 Vbeta and 13 Jbeta. One entry per CDR3 protein results from TCRdb running MiXCR on the immunoSEQ multiplex PCR reads. The table includes a few hundred thousand distinct CDR3 sequences, approximately 85% detected once.

The source material was CD8+ T cells from PBMCs. The gene calls are TRBV3-1 and TRBJ1-2; D perhaps matches TRBD1 (5 bases). The clonotype comes from a human donor with multiple sclerosis. CDR3 nucleotide sequence: TGTGCCAGCAGCCACAGTAGCGGGGCCTATGGCTACACCTTC. Translated, it gives CASSHSSGAYGYTF.